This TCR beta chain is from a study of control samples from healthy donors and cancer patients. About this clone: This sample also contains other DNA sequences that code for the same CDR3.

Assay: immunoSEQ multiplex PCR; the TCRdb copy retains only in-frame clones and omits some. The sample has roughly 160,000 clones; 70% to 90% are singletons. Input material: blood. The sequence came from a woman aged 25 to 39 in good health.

Here the CDR3 DNA reads TGTGCCAGCACCACAGGGGGCAGGGAGACCCAGTACTTC. It yields the protein CASTTGGRETQYF. The chain has TRBV6-5 and TRBJ2-5; the match to TRBD1 covers 9 bases. Germline CDR1 reads MNHEY; CDR2 reads SVGAGI. The CDR3 has 13 amino acids. Trimming at V came to 7 bases and at J to 5 bases, leaving 5 bases not matched to a gene.